This T cell receptor (beta chain) came from a study of CD8+ T cells in alopecia areata (dated by TCRdb to 2017 to 2018). With respect to the entire study: Treated patients were enrolled in an open-label pilot trial of oral tofacitinib at 5 to 10 mg twice daily for moderate-to-severe alopecia areata. Biopsies were taken from tofacitinib-treated patients at baseline and at 4 and 24 weeks of treatment, and a later scalp biopsy was taken in several of the tofacitinib-treated patients. Patients stayed on tofacitinib for 6 to 18 months and then had 6 months of follow-up off drug so that delayed response and recurrence could be assessed. immunoSEQ multiplex PCR using 35 Vbeta forward primers and 13 Jbeta reverse primers was used to amplify TCRbeta CDR3 regions. On the human side, TCRbeta sequencing was run on scalp tissue and on sorted CD4+ and CD8+ peripheral blood T cells from healthy controls and from alopecia areata patients with either patchy or totalis/universalis disease. High-throughput TCRbeta sequencing was used to examine T cell clonal expansion in alopecia areata in both the C3H/HeJ mouse model and human patients. The RNA source kit depended on sample type: the PAXgene miRNA kit for fixed scalp, the miRNeasy kit for PBMCs, and the RNeasy kit for mouse skin. Scalp clonality was compared among normal scalp (n=4), patchy alopecia areata scalp (n=8), and alopecia totalis/universalis scalp (n=8). Disease severity in treated patients was measured with the SALT score, which quantifies the percentage of affected scalp surface area.

The investigation overall reported the following: Shared TCR sequences between patients were less evident than in mice, which may be partly attributable to HLA diversity in the patient population. Unlike mouse skin, where gammadelta T cells dominate, normal human skin contains resident alphabeta T cells that get sequenced too, which complicates analysis of the scalp TCR repertoire. Many expanded lesional clones were found to persist in scalp and blood during tofacitinib treatment, and relapse after treatment cessation may be partly explained by this persistence. Because the treated cohort was small and had just a single nonresponder, larger studies are needed to establish links between baseline CD8+ expansion and response. Scalp clonality and the number of expanded CD8+ clones among the top 100 scalp clones were significantly decreased by tofacitinib. Compared with normal scalp, lesional scalp had higher clonality and more expanded CD8+ clones, particularly in alopecia totalis/universalis, a pattern that suggests antigenic drive.

To note about this clone: Its antigen target is currently unknown. Base qualities are not recorded, but no much larger clone differs from it by a single base.

Inclusive of the bounding cysteine and phenylalanine, the CDR3 is 21 residues long. This entry keeps only the CDR3 DNA: 63 bases, framed from base 1. CDR1 SGDLS and CDR2 YYNGEE are derived from the germline V gene. Compared with germline, V lacks 3 bases and J lacks 3 bases; bases without a gene match: 23. The receptor library was made with the immunoSEQ multiplex PCR assay. RNA was extracted from all samples and reverse transcribed into cDNA, which served as template for TCR sequencing. SuperScript III was used to make first-strand cDNA, primed with a 2:1 mix of oligo-dT and random hexamers. Amplification bias was assessed with a synthetic immune receptor repertoire, and residual bias was removed computationally. Turning to the authors' computational methods: Raw reads were preprocessed for error removal, and CDR3 was defined according to IMGT conventions as running from the conserved cysteine to phenylalanine. Clonality was computed as 1 minus the Shannon entropy, with the entropy normalized by log2 of the number of productive unique TCRs. CD4 or CD8 identity of scalp clones was inferred by cross-referencing scalp TCRbeta sequences with sorted blood CD4 and CD8 repertoires. This is the immuneACCESS table as TCRdb keeps it, with only in-frame sequences that have V and J called. A part of the clones is gone; compared with another copy, unresolved V genes explain less than half, and the rest is unexplained. V, J and clone size reflect that table, while D and trimming were determined from the DNA. The sample table lists some 95,000 clones, around 47% of them with a count of one. The ten largest clones add up to more than 15% of the sample.

The sample's time point label, decoded: around 26 weeks on oral tofacitinib. The sample's treatment or condition label is to be understood as: oral pan-JAK inhibitor, 5-10 mg twice daily. Lesional scalp punch biopsies and peripheral blood were collected from alopecia areata patients. PBMCs were separated by density centrifugation and stained for CD3, CD4 and CD8, after which CD4+ and CD8+ T cells were sorted on a FACSAria. This TCR came from a human donor with alopecia areata. The V and J genes are TRBV9 and TRBJ2-1; 8 central nucleotides agree with TRBD2. The specimen comprised CD8+ T cells sorted from blood, sampled at week 24, from a patient treated with tofacitinib. DNA sequence: TGTGCCAGCAGCGAGGAGAGCTCTAGCTCGGGAGGGCCCGCGGGCTACAATGAGCAGTTCTTC. This sequence encodes CASSEESSSSGGPAGYNEQFF.